This T cell receptor beta chain was recorded in a study of T-cell memory formation after mild COVID-19. Looking at the study overall: Among the donors, TCR clusters were largely specific to each donor.

Study-level findings and limits: Clones that contracted from day 15 to 85 had balanced CD4/CD8; later expanders were CD4+ biased.

Sample barcodes and UMIs were carried by the TCR alpha and TCR beta cDNA libraries that 5'RACE generated with constant-segment primers. One entry per CDR3 protein results from TCRdb running MiXCR on the 5' RACE reads. The table has fewer than 300,000 distinct CDR3 sequences, about a sixth seen once. Of note for this clonotype: The antigen remains undetermined.

CDR1 MGHDK and CDR2 SYGVNS come from the germline V gene. V shed 4 bases and J 4 bases; nucleotides not matched to a gene: 7. The CDR3 spans 15 residues. Specimen: PBMCs or a T cell subset sorted from them (not recorded which). The receptor was derived from a young man who had mild COVID-19 (a few samples of this study predate the infection). Cell type and time point are not known. The genes are TRBV25-1 and TRBJ2-5, with TRBD1 identical over 9 bases. The CDR3 DNA reads as TGTGCCAGCAGTGGCCGGGACAGGGTCCGAGAGACCCAGTACTTC. It translates to CASSGRDRVRETQYF.